One and the same sample provided the 2 T cell receptor beta chains below, sequenced in a study of cytomegalovirus exposure and HLA in healthy donors. The PCR used 60 Vbeta and 13 Jbeta primers. Here immunoSEQ multiplex PCR was the method, and the copy in TCRdb shows in-frame clones only, minus some. The sample has some 130,000 clones, 75% to 85% seen once. The sequencing sample was made of PBMCs. The source is a young man in good health and CMV-seronegative.

The chain recombines TRBV9 with TRBJ1-2, with 7 positions matching TRBD1. The trim removed 0 bases at V and 3 bases at J, leaving 5 bases unmatched. The CDR3 extends over 15 amino acids. Germline loops: CDR1 SGDLS, CDR2 YYNGEE. CDR3 DNA: TGTGCCAGCAGCGTAGGCCAGGGGGGTTACTATGGCTACACCTTC. Translation: CASSVGQGGYYGYTF.

The V call is TRBV11-2, the J call TRBJ2-2; no definite D call. Germline loops: CDR1 SGHAT, CDR2 FQNNGV. The CDR3 consists of 14 residues. V was clipped by 6 bases and J by 0 bases, with 8 bases between them. In nucleotides, the CDR3 is TGTGCCAGCAGACAGACAACGAACACCGGGGAGCTGTTTTTT. This sequence encodes CASRQTTNTGELFF.